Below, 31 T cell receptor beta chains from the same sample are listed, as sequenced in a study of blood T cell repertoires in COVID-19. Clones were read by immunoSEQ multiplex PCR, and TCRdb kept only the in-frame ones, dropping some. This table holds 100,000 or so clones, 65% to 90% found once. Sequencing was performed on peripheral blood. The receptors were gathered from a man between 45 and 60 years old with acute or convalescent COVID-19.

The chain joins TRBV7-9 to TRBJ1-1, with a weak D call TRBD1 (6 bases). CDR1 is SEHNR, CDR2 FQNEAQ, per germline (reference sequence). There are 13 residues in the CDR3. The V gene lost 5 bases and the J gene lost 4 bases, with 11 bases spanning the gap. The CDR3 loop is CASSQRGSTEAFF. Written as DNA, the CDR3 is TGTGCCAGCAGCCAGAGGGGGAGCACTGAAGCTTTCTTT.

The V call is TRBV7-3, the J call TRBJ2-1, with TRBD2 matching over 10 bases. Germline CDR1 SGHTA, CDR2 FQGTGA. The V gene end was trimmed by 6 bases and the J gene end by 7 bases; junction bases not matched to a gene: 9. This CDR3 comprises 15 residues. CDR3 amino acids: CASRPQAGGPNEQFF. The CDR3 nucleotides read TGTGCCAGCAGGCCTCAAGCGGGAGGGCCTAATGAGCAGTTCTTC.

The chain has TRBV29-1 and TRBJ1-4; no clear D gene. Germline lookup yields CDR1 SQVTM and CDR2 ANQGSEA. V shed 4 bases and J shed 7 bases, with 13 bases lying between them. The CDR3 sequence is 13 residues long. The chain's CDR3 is CSVGNIRGEKLFF. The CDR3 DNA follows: TGCAGCGTTGGAAATATCAGAGGTGAAAAACTGTTTTTT.

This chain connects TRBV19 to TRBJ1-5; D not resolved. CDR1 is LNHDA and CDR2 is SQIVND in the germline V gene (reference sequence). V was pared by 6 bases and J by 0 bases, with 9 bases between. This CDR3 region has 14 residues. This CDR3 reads CASSRHSSNQPQHF. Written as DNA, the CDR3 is TGTGCCAGTAGCCGCCACAGTAGCAATCAGCCCCAGCATTTT.

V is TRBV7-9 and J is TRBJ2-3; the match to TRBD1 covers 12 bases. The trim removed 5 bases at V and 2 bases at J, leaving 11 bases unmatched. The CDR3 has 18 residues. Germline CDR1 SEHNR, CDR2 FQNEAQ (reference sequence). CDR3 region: CASSKRDRGPSITDTQYF. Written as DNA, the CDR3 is TGTGCCAGCAGCAAAAGGGACAGGGGGCCGTCCATCACAGATACGCAGTATTTT.

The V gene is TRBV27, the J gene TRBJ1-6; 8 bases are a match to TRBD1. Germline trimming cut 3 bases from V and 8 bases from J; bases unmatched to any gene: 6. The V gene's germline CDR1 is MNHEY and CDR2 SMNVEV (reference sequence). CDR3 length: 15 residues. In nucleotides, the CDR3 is TGTGCCAGCAGTTTCGAGGACAGGGTTTATTCACCCCTCCACTTT. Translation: CASSFEDRVYSPLHF.

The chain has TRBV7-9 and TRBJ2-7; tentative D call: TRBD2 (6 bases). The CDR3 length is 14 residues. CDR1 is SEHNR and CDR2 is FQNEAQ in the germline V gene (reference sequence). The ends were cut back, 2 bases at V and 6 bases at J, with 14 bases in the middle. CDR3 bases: TGTGCCAGCAGCTTAAGCAGGGAGGTCATCGAGCAGTACTTC. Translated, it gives CASSLSREVIEQYF.

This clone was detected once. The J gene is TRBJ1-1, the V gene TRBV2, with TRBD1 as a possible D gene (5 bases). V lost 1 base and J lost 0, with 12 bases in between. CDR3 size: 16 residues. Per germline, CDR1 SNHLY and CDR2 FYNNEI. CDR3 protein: CASSEGGSTLNTEAFF. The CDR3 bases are TGTGCCAGCAGTGAAGGGGGCTCCACCCTGAACACTGAAGCTTTCTTT. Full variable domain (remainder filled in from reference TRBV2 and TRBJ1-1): EPEVTQTPSHQVTQMGQEVILRCVPISNHLYFYWYRQILGQKVEFLVSFYNNEISEKSEIFDDQFSVERPDGSNFTLKIRSTKLEDSAMYFCASSEGGSTLNTEAFFGQGTRLTVV.

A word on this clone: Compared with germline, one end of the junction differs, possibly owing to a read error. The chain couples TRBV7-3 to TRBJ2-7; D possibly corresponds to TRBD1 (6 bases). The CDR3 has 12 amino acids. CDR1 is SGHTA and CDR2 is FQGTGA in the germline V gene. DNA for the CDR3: TGTGCCAGCAGCTTAGCGACAGGATCTCAACACTTC. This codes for CASSLATGSQHF.

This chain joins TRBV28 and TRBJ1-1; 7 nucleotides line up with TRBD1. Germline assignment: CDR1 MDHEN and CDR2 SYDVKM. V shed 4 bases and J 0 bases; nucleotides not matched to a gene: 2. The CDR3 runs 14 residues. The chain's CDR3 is CASSSGQLNTEAFF. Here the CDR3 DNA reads TGTGCCAGCAGTTCGGGACAGCTGAACACTGAAGCTTTCTTT.

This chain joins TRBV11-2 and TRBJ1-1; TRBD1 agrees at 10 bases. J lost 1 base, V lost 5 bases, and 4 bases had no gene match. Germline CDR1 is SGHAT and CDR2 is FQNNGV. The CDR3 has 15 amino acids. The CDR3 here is CASSRRDRGNTEAFF. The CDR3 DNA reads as TGTGCCAGCAGCCGGAGGGACAGGGGGAACACTGAAGCTTTCTTT.

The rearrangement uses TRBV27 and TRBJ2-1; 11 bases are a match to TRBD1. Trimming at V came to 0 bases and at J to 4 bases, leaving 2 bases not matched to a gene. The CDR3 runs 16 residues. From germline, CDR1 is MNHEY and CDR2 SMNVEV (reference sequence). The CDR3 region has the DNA TGTGCCAGCAGTTTATCAGGGACAGGGGGTTACAATGAGCAGTTCTTC. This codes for CASSLSGTGGYNEQFF.

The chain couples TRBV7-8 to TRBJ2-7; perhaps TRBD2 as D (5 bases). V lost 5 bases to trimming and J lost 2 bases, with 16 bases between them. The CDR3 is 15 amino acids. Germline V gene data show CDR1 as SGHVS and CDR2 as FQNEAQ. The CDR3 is CASSHHGGSPYEQYF. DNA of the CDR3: TGTGCCAGCAGCCATCACGGAGGATCTCCCTACGAGCAGTACTTC.

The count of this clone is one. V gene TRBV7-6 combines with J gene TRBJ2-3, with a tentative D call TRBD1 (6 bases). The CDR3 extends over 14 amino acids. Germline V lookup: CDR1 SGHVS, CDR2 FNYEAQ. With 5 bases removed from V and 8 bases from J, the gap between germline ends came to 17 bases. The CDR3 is CASSPPKTGGTQYF. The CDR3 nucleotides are TGTGCCAGCAGCCCACCTAAGACAGGTGGTACGCAGTATTTT. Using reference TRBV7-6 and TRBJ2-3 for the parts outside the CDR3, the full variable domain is GAGVSQSPRYKVTKRGQDVALRCDPISGHVSLYWYRQALGQGPEFLTYFNYEAQQDKSGLPNDRFSAERPEGSISTLTIQRTEQRDSAMYRCASSPPKTGGTQYFGPGTRLTVL.

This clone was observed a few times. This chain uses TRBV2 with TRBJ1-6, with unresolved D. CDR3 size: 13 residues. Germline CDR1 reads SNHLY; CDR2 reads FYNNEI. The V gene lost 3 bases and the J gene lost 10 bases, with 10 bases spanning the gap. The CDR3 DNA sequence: TGTGCCAGCAGTGAGGGAGTAGAATCACCCCTCCACTTT. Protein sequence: CASSEGVESPLHF.

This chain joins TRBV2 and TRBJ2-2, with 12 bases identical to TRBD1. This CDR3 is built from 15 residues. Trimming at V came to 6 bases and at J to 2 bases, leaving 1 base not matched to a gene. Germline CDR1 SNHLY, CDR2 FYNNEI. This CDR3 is CASRGQGANTGELFF. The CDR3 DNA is TGTGCCAGCAGGGGACAGGGGGCCAACACCGGGGAGCTGTTTTTT.

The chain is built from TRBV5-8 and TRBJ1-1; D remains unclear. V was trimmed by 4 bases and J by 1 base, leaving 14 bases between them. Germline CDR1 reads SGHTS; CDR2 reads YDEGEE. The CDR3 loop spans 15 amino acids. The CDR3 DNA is TGTGCCAGCAGCCGGGGAGGTGGAGCGAACACTGAAGCTTTCTTT. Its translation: CASSRGGGANTEAFF.

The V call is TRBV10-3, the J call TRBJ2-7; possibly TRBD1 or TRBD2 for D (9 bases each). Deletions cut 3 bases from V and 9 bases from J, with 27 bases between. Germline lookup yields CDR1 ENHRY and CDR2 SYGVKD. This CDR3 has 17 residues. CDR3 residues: CAISDRDRAAGGVGQYF. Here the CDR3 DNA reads TGTGCCATCAGTGATCGGGACAGGGCAGCGGGGGGAGTCGGGCAGTACTTC.

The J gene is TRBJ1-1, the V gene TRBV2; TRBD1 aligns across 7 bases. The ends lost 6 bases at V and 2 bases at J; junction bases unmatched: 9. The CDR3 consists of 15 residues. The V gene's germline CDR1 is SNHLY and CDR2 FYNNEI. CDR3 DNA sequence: TGTGCCAGCAGCTACCCGGACAGGAGTAACACTGAAGCTTTCTTT. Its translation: CASSYPDRSNTEAFF.

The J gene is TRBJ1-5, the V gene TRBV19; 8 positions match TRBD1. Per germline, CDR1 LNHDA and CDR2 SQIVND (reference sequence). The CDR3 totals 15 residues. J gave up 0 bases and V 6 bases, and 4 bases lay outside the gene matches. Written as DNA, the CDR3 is TGTGCCAGTAGAACCGGGACAGGTAGCAATCAGCCCCAGCATTTT. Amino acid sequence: CASRTGTGSNQPQHF.

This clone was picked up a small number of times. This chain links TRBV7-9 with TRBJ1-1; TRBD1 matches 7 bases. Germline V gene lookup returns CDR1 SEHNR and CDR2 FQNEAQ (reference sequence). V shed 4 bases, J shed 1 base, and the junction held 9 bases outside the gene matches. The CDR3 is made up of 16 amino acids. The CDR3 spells CASSSTTGTANTEAFF. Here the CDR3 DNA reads TGTGCCAGCAGCTCCACGACCGGGACAGCGAACACTGAAGCTTTCTTT.

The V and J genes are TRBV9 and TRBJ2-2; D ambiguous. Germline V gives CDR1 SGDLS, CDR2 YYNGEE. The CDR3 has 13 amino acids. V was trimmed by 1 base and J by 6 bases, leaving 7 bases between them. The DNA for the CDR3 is TGTGCCAGCAGCGTAATATCCGCCGGGGAGCTGTTTTTT. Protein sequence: CASSVISAGELFF.

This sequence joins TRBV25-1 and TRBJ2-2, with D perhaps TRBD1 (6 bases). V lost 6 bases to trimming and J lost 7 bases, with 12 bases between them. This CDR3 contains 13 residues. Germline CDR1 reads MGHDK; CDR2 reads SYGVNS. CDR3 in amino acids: CASRYRDGGELFF. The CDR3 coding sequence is TGTGCCAGCAGATACAGGGACGGCGGGGAGCTGTTTTTT.

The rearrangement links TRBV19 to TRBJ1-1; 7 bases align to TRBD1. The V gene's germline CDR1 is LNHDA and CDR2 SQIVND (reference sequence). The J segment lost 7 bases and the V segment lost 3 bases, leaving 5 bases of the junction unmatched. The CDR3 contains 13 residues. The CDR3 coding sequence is TGTGCCAGTAGTATTCGAGGGGGCGTTGAAGCTTTCTTT. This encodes CASSIRGGVEAFF.

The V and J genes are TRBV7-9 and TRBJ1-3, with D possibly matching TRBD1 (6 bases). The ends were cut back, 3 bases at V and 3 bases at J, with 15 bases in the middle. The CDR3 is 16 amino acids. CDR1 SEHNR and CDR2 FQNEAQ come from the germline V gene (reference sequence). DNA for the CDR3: TGTGCCAGCAGCTTGGGAGCCGGGACAATTGGAAACACCATATATTTT. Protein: CASSLGAGTIGNTIYF.

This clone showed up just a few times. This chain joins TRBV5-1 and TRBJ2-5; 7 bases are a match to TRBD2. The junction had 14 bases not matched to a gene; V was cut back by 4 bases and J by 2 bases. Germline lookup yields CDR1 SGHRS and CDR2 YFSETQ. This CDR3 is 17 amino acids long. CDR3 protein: CASSKGGSLADQETQYF. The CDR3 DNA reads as TGCGCCAGCAGCAAAGGCGGGTCTCTAGCGGATCAAGAGACCCAGTACTTC.

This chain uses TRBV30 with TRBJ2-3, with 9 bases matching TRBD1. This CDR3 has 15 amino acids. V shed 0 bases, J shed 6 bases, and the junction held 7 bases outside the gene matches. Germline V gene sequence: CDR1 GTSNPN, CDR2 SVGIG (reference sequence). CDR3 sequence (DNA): TGTGCCTGGAGTGTTTACAGGGGGCATGGGGATACGCAGTATTTT. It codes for CAWSVYRGHGDTQYF.

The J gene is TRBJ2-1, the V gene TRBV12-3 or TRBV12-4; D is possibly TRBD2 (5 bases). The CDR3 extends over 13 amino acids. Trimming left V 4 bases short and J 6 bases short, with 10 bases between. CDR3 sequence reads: CASSSTRLNEQFF. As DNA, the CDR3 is TGTGCCAGCAGTTCCACTAGGCTCAATGAGCAGTTCTTC.

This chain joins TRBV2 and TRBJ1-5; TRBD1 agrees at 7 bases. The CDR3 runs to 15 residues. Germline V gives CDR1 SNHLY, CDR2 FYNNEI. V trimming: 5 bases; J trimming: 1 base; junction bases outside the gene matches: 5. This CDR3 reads CASSPDRRSNQPQHF. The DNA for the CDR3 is TGTGCCAGCAGTCCGGACAGGAGAAGCAATCAGCCCCAGCATTTT. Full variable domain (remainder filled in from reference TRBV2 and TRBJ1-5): EPEVTQTPSHQVTQMGQEVILRCVPISNHLYFYWYRQILGQKVEFLVSFYNNEISEKSEIFDDQFSVERPDGSNFTLKIRSTKLEDSAMYFCASSPDRRSNQPQHFGDGTRLSIL.

For the CDR3, the DNA is TGTGCCAGCAGTTATGGACAGGGATTCGGAAACACCATATATTTT. This sequence encodes CASSYGQGFGNTIYF. The chain combines TRBV6-6 with TRBJ1-3; 8 bases line up with TRBD1. After removal of 3 bases from V and 4 bases from J, the junction contained 5 bases not matched to a gene. The CDR3 spans 15 residues. Germline V CDR1 and CDR2: MNHNY, SVGAGI (reference sequence).

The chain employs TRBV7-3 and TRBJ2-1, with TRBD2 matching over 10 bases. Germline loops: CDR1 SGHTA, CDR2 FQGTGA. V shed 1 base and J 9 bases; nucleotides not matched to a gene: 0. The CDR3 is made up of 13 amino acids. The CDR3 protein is CASSLRTSGEQFF. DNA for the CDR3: TGTGCCAGCAGCTTAAGGACTAGCGGTGAGCAGTTCTTC.